The clone carrying this T cell receptor (beta chain) was observed a handful of times. This CDR3 has 17 residues. V lost 5 bases to trimming and J lost 1 base, with 18 bases between them. The germline V gene has CDR1 SEHNR and CDR2 FQNEAQ (reference sequence). This sample was taken from a study of blood T cells in healthy people across ages. Sample-barcoded 5' priming and a J-beta primer mix drove a second PCR of about 7 to 12 cycles. TCRdb reprocessed the 5' RACE reads via MiXCR and lists one record per CDR3 protein. This sample has hundreds of thousands of distinct CDR3 sequences, with roughly a quarter found just once. In addition, the sample was reused for a study of T cells of mothers and their children.

The TCR comes from a boy younger than 10 in good health. The sample was blood. V is TRBV7-9 and J is TRBJ1-5; TRBD1 is a possible D gene (6 bases). The CDR3 nucleotides read TGTGCCAGCAGCCCGGGTTCCGGGACATCGAGCAATCAGCCCCAGCATTTT. This encodes CASSPGSGTSSNQPQHF.